This TCR beta chain was captured in a study of PD-1 blockade in classical Hodgkin lymphoma (dated by TCRdb to the early 2020s). Describing the broader study: Nivolumab dosing was 3 mg/kg intravenously every 2 weeks, continuing until either disease progression or unacceptable toxicity. The study used CyTOF and TCR beta sequencing to define a peripheral blood immune signature of response to PD-1 blockade in classical Hodgkin lymphoma. Broader findings and caveats from the paper: Trial patients with a complete response had baseline diversity similar to that of newly diagnosed patients, while partial responders and progressors had significantly lower diversity. The study covered only a single clinical trial cohort, and the causes of the repertoire differences, possibly disease activity or prior therapy, were still not defined. CD4+ but not CD8+ TCR diversity rose significantly by C4D1 (p=0.0027 vs p=0.16), most apparent in complete responders (p=0.02). Diversity was lower in patients who began nivolumab less than 1 year after ASCT, so these patients were left out of later analyses to avoid confounding by immune reconstitution. Baseline TCR diversity was reported to be lower in newly diagnosed patients than in healthy donors, and even lower in relapsed/refractory patients.

Genomic DNA was extracted with the Qiagen DNeasy kit from unsorted PBMCs and from negatively selected CD4+ and CD8+ fractions. TCR beta CDR3 regions were subjected to amplification by immunoSEQ multiplex PCR with primers that anneal to V and J segments. A synthetic immune receptor repertoire was used to minimize amplification bias, and any residual bias was removed computationally once sequencing was done. The original methods were these. Custom Python scripts were used to quantify repertoire diversity as the Shannon entropy index. Unsorted, CD4+ and CD8+ repertoires were examined separately, except in combined analyses, for which CD4+ and CD8+ sequences were merged in silico. Clonal expansion was defined as a frequency increase of at least 2-fold after treatment compared with C1D1, and clones undetected at baseline were assigned a pseudocount of 0.5. Clones with 0 or 1 copy at C1D1 were defined as singleton clones, while clones with 2 or more copies were defined as non-singleton clones. By matching protein sequences in sorted samples from the same patient, clones expanded in unsorted samples were annotated as CD4+, CD8+ or unknown. Diversity changes from C1D1 to C4D1 were tested in paired samples using Wilcoxon tests. Entries here come from immuneACCESS through TCRdb and include only in-frame sequences with V and J called. Some clones fail to appear in such tables; in the studies checked, an unresolved V gene covers under half of the shortfall, and the cause of the remainder is unknown. Clonal size and the V and J genes are those of that table, whereas D and trimming came from the DNA. The table for this sample lists 75,000 to 100,000 clones; roughly four fifths of them were counted only once. The ten largest account for 15% to 20% of the sample.

CDR1 SGHRS and CDR2 YFSETQ were looked up in the germline V gene. The CDR3 contains 17 residues, cysteine and phenylalanine counted. Only the CDR3 part of the read is kept: 51 bases, read in frame from the first base. V loses 3 bases at its end and J loses 4 bases; junction bases beyond the gene matches: 11. As regards this clone: This receptor's antigen is unknown. There are no base qualities to consult, and no much larger clone falls within one base.

The time point label, as the study defines it: cycle 2 day 1 (C2D1) of nivolumab. Every trial patient had relapsed after autologous stem cell transplantation, and cohorts A, B and C differed in prior brentuximab vedotin exposure. A total of over 50 patients with relapsed/refractory classical Hodgkin lymphoma made up the trial cohort, and each patient's best overall response was complete response, partial response or progressive disease. In the multi-cohort phase II CheckMate 205 trial, trial patients received single-agent nivolumab. An independent review committee assessed best overall response by applying the 2007 International Working Group response criteria. Trial PBMCs were collected just before the start of nivolumab (C1D1) and during therapy at cycle 2 day 1 and cycle 4 day 1. After peripheral blood was drawn into 8 mL Vacutainer Cell Preparation Tubes, PBMCs were isolated by centrifugation and then cryopreserved.

Sequencing used peripheral blood mononuclear cells (PBMCs), obtained before the second cycle of nivolumab. The chain uses TRBV5-1 and TRBJ2-1; 9 middle bases align to TRBD2. The sequence derives from a human donor with classical Hodgkin lymphoma. CDR3 region: CASSWPPSGAGYNEQFF. The DNA sequence is as follows: TGCGCCAGCAGCTGGCCCCCTAGCGGGGCTGGGTACAATGAGCAGTTCTTC.